Listed here is a single T cell receptor (beta chain). The CDR3 runs 13 residues. The germline gives CDR1 MDHEN, CDR2 SYDVKM. J was trimmed by 1 base and V by 6 bases; bases with no gene match: 2. The data were taken from a study of blood T cell repertoires in COVID-19. Study-wide context: Whether acute or convalescent, the COVID-19 samples came from the United States, Italy and Spain. In each case, the material was cDNA or gDNA derived from T cells, B-cell-depleted T cells, or PBMCs.

In the authors' workflow: Reference gene primers were amplified, and this amplification served to estimate nucleated cell counts. Sequencing was performed with immunoSEQ multiplex PCR; in TCRdb, only in-frame clones are kept and a portion is missing. D and trimming were read from the DNA, whereas the V and J calls and clone size are those reported in that table. The sample comprises roughly 15,000 clones, 85% to 95% of which are singletons, and approximately 7.6% rests with the top ten. The specimen was peripheral blood. The V and J genes are TRBV28 and TRBJ2-7; 8 bases map to TRBD2. The origin of this receptor is a human donor with active COVID-19. The donor label of this sample is uncertain. The DNA of the CDR3 is TGTGCCAGCAGCCGCGGGAGGTCCTACGAGCAGTACTTC. Translated, it gives CASSRGRSYEQYF.